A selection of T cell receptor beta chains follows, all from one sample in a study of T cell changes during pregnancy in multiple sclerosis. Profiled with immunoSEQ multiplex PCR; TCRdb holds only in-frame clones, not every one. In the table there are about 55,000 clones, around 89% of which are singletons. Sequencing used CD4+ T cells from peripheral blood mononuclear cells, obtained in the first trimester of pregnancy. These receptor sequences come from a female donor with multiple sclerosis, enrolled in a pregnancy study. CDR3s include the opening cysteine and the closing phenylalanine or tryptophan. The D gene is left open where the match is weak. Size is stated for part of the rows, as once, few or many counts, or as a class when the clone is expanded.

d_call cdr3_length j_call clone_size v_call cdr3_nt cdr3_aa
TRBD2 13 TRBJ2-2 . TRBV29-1 TGCAGCGTTGATCGCGGGGGGGCCGGGGAGCTGTTTTTT CSVDRGGAGELFF
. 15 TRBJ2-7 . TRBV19 TGTGCCAGTAGTATGGAGTCTAGAGATTTCTACGAGCAGTACTTC CASSMESRDFYEQYF
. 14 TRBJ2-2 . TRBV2 TGTGCCAGCAGGCGGACAGTTAACACCGGGGAGCTGTTTTTT CASRRTVNTGELFF
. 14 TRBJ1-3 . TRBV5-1 TGCGCCAGCAGCTCAGGGATTTCTGGAAACACCATATATTTT CASSSGISGNTIYF
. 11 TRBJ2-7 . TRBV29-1 TGCAGCGGGGCTACAGCCTACGAGCAGTACTTC CSGATAYEQYF
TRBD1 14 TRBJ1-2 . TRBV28 TGTGCCAGCACTAGGGGGCGGATTAACTATGGCTACACCTTC CASTRGRINYGYTF
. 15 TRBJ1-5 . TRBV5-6 TGTGCCAGCAGCAATTGGGGGACAAGCAATCAGCCCCAGCATTTT CASSNWGTSNQPQHF
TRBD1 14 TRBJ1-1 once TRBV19 TGTGCCAGTCAACCAACAGGGGGGTGGTTGCGAGCTTTCTTT CASQPTGGWLRAFF
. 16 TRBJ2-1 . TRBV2 TGTGCCAGCAGTCCCGCAAGCGGGTCGTCCTACAATGAGCAGTTCTTC CASSPASGSSYNEQFF
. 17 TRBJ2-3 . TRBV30 TGTGCCTGGAGTGTACTTTTAGGGGGGGGGCCCACAAATACGCAGTATTTT CAWSVLLGGGPTNTQYF
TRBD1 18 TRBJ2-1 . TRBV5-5 TGTGCCAGCAGCCTTGTGCCTCGACAGGGGGCCTCTTACCATGAGCAGTTCTTC CASSLVPRQGASYHEQFF
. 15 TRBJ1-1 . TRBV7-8 TGTGCCAGCAGCTTAGAGTGGGGCAGGAACACTGAAGCTTTCTTT CASSLEWGRNTEAFF
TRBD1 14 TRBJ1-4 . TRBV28 TGTGCCAGCAGTCAACAGGGGATGGATGAAAAACTGTTTTTT CASSQQGMDEKLFF
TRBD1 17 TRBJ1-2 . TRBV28 TGTGCCAGCAGTTCTCCCTTTCGACAGGGTGCTGGCTATGGCTACACCTTC CASSSPFRQGAGYGYTF
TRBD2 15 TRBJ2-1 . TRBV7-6 TGTGCCAGCAGCACGGGACTAGCGGGGGGAAATGAGCAGTTCTTC CASSTGLAGGNEQFF
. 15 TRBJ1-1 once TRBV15 TGTGCCACCAGCAGAGGGTCTATCCTTAACACTGAAGCTTTCTTT CATSRGSILNTEAFF
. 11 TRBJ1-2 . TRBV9 TGTGCCAGCAGCGGACTTTATGGCTACACCTTC CASSGLYGYTF
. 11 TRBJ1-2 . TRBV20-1 TGCAGTGCTGGCGCAGGGCTTGGCTACACCTTC CSAGAGLGYTF
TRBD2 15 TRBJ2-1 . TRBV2 TGTGCCAGCAGTCGGACTAGCGCCTCCTACAATGAGCAGTTCTTC CASSRTSASYNEQFF
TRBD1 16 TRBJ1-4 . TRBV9 TGTGCCAGCAGCGTAGGGGGGGGACAGGGCCCTGAAAAACTGTTTTTT CASSVGGGQGPEKLFF
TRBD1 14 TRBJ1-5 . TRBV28 TGTGCCAGCAGATCCCAGGACAGGAATCAGCCCCAGCATTTT CASRSQDRNQPQHF
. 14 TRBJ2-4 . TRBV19 TGTGCCAGTACCCGTGGGGGCCTGGGGGACATTCAGTACTTC CASTRGGLGDIQYF
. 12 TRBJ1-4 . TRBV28 TGTGCCAGCAGTTTATCGAATGAAAAACTGTTTTTT CASSLSNEKLFF
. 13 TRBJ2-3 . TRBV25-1 TGTGCCAGCAGTGAACAGGACACCCATACGCAGTATTTT CASSEQDTHTQYF
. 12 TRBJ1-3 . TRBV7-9 TGTGCCAGCAGCTCCGTTGGAAACACCATATATTTT CASSSVGNTIYF
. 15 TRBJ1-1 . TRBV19 TGTGCCAGTAGTATGGCGGGCAGACCAAACACTGAAGCTTTCTTT CASSMAGRPNTEAFF
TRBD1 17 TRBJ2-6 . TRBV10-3 TGTGCCATCGGCTTTCCGGGGACAGGGTCTGGGGCCAACGTCCTGACTTTC CAIGFPGTGSGANVLTF
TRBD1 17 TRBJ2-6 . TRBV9 TGTGCCAGCAGCGGAAGATACACAGGGGTCGGGGCCAACGTCCTGACTTTC CASSGRYTGVGANVLTF
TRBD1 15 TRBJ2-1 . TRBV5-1 TGCGCCAGCAGCGCTGGGACAGGGGGGTACAATGAGCAGTTCTTC CASSAGTGGYNEQFF
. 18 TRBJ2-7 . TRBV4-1 TGCGCCAGCAGCCAAGATATCCGCCTAGCGCGACGGGCGATGGAGCAGTACTTC CASSQDIRLARRAMEQYF
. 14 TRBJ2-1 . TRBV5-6 TGTGCCAGCAGTATTGGCCTAGCGTCCAATGAGCAGTTCTTC CASSIGLASNEQFF
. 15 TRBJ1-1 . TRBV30 TGTGCCTGGAGTGTACCGGCGGGCGGGGGCACTGAAGCTTTCTTT CAWSVPAGGGTEAFF
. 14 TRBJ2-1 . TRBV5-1 TGCGCCAGCAGTAATGGGCAGGGGGGTGATGAGCAGTTCTTC CASSNGQGGDEQFF
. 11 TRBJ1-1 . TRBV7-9 TGTGCCAGCAGCTTAGGAGTGATGGCTTTCTTT CASSLGVMAFF
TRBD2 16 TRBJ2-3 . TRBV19 TGTGCCAGTAGTATAGACAGCGGGAGGGCCGCAGATACGCAGTATTTT CASSIDSGRAADTQYF
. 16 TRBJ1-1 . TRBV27 TGTGCCAGCGGTTTGGGGGGAGGGACTCTGGACACTGAAGCTTTCTTT CASGLGGGTLDTEAFF
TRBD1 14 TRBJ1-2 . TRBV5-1 TGCGCCAGCAAGATGACAGGGACGGCATACGGCTACACCTTC CASKMTGTAYGYTF
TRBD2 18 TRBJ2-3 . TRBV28 TGTGCCAGCAGTCCCCCTCTAGCGGGAGAGCGGGGCACAGATACGCAGTATTTT CASSPPLAGERGTDTQYF
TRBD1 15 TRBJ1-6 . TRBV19 TGTGCCAGTGAAAACAAGGGACAGGCTCGTGAGGCCCTCCACTTT CASENKGQAREALHF
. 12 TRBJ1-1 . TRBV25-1 TGTGCCAGCAGTGACCTTGACACTGAAGCTTTCTTT CASSDLDTEAFF
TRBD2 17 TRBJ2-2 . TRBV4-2 TGTGCCAGCAGCCCCTGGGGACTAGCGGGAGCTGACGGGGAGCTGTTTTTT CASSPWGLAGADGELFF
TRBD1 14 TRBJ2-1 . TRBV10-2 TGCGCCAGCAGGGGGACAGGGACGCACAATGAGCAGTTCTTC CASRGTGTHNEQFF
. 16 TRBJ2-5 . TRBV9 TGTGCCAGCAGCGTAGCTACGAGTGGCGGTGGAGAGACCCAGTACTTC CASSVATSGGGETQYF
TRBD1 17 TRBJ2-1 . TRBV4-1 TGCGCCAGCAGCCAAAAATCCCGGGACAGGGTTGACAATGAGCAGTTCTTC CASSQKSRDRVDNEQFF
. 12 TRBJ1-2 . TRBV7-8 TGTGCCAGCAGCTCACGGGGTTATGGCTACACCTTC CASSSRGYGYTF
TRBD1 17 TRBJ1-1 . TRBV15 TGTGCCACCAGCAGAGACCCAATAGGGGGCGGGAACACTGAAGCTTTCTTT CATSRDPIGGGNTEAFF
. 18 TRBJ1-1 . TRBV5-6 TGTGCCAGCAGCTTGTTGGGGTCCGGGGGGTTTGAATCCACTGAAGCTTTCTTT CASSLLGSGGFESTEAFF
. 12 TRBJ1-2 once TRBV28 TGTGCCACCCGACAGTCTTCCTATGGCTACACCTTC CATRQSSYGYTF
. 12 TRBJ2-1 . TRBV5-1 TGCGCCAGCAGCTTGAGCGACAATGAGCAGTTCTTC CASSLSDNEQFF
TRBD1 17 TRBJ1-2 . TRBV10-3 TGTGCCACCGCAGAGAGAGGGGGCGCACCTGCTAACTATGGCTACACCTTC CATAERGGAPANYGYTF
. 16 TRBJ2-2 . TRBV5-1 TGCGCCAGCAGCTTGTTTCGGGTCAAGAACACCGGGGAGCTGTTTTTT CASSLFRVKNTGELFF
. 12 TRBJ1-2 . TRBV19 TGTGCCAGTAGGTCACCAGGATATGGCTACACCTTC CASRSPGYGYTF
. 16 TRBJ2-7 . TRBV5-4 TGTGCCAGCAGCTTAGACCGGATACAGGGTCGGGGAGAGCAGTACTTC CASSLDRIQGRGEQYF
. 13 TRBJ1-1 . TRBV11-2 TGTGCCAGCAGCCCAACAGTGAACACTGAAGCTTTCTTT CASSPTVNTEAFF
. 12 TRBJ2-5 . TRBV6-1 TGTGCCAGCAGTGAGTACGGAGAGACCCAGTACTTC CASSEYGETQYF